This T cell receptor (beta chain) stems from a study of T cell repertoires in cytomegalovirus infection. Study context: A matching HLA type, together with CMV infection, was signaled by public TCR beta signatures. Overall study results and limits: Using cumulative public TCR beta family frequency, the authors identified those who carried CMV together with the relevant HLA. Across the ex vivo response, the dominant clonotypes were HLA-C-restricted CMV-specific TCR beta clonotypes.

TCRdb re-analysed the reads in MiXCR, keeping a single row per CDR3 protein. Counted here are 150,000 to 180,000 distinct CDR3 sequences, 20% to 25% occurring once; the ten biggest clones make up 11%. V was shortened by 1 base and J by 4 bases, with 13 bases between the two germline ends. CDR1 is MGHRA, CDR2 YSYEKL, per germline. This CDR3 has 16 residues. Only a few counts were recorded for this clonotype. No antigen is known for it. The chain is built from TRBV4-1 and TRBJ2-2; possible D gene TRBD2, 5 bases. The specimen sequenced was PBMCs. The source is a human donor in good health (CMV status not recorded). Some clones in this sample may be carry-over from other donors' samples. The CDR3 reads CASSQGGVQPTGELFF. As DNA, the CDR3 is TGCGCCAGCAGCCAAGGGGGAGTACAACCCACCGGGGAGCTGTTTTTT.